The 10 T cell receptor beta chains reported below all come from one sample, sequenced in a study of shared clonotypes between healthy human individuals. Assay used: immunoSEQ multiplex PCR; TCRdb lists only in-frame clones, some missing. The repertoire holds roughly 600,000 clones, with roughly 98% as singletons. Naive CD8 cells comprised CD45RO-negative, CCR7-positively selected cells, excluding terminally differentiated effector memory CD45RA+ cells. Sequencing was performed on naive CD8+ T cells sorted from blood. These receptors all come from a man under 40 in good health.

This clone was seen once. The J gene is TRBJ1-1, the V gene TRBV5-5; TRBD1 is a possible D gene (6 bases). This CDR3 has 16 amino acids. Germline values: CDR1 SGHKS, CDR2 YYEKEE (reference sequence). Between the trimmed V and J ends, which lost 0 bases and 6 bases, there was a span of 18 bases. The CDR3 reads CASSLVLHRADPEAFF. CDR3 bases: TGTGCCAGCAGCTTGGTACTACACAGGGCTGACCCTGAAGCTTTCTTT.

The V gene is TRBV19, the J gene TRBJ1-5; D is ambiguous. The CDR3 is made up of 15 amino acids. With 4 bases removed from V and 4 bases from J, the gap between germline ends came to 14 bases. Germline CDR1 reads LNHDA; CDR2 reads SQIVND (reference sequence). This CDR3 is CASSTLLRFNQPQHF. The DNA for the CDR3 is TGTGCCAGTAGTACCTTATTACGTTTTAATCAGCCCCAGCATTTT.

The rearrangement links TRBV30 to TRBJ2-7, with TRBD2 identical over 10 bases. The CDR3 is 14 residues long. CDR1 and CDR2 from the germline V gene are GTSNPN and SVGIG (reference sequence). J was trimmed by 0 bases and V by 5 bases; bases with no gene match: 4. The CDR3 DNA follows: TGTGCCTGGGGGACTAGCGCCGGCTCCTACGAGCAGTACTTC. This encodes CAWGTSAGSYEQYF. Full variable domain (outside the CDR3, taken from reference TRBV30 and TRBJ2-7): SQTIHQWPATLVQPVGSPLSLECTVEGTSNPNLYWYRQAAGRGLQLLFYSVGIGQISSEVPQNLSASRPQDRQFILSSKKLLLSDSGFYLCAWGTSAGSYEQYFGPGTRLTVT.

The rearrangement uses TRBV5-1 and TRBJ2-7, with 7 bases fitting TRBD1. V lost 4 bases and J lost 0; bases outside the gene matches: 7. The germline CDR1 and CDR2 sequences are SGHRS and YFSETQ. This CDR3 spans 15 amino acids. CDR3 in amino acids: CASSRGQENSYEQYF. CDR3 nucleotide sequence: TGCGCCAGCAGCAGAGGACAGGAAAACTCCTACGAGCAGTACTTC.

The J gene is TRBJ2-7, the V gene TRBV4-1, with 10 positions matching TRBD2. From germline, CDR1 is MGHRA and CDR2 YSYEKL. This CDR3 has 18 amino acids. V was pared by 3 bases and J by 5 bases, with 16 bases of the junction left unmatched. The CDR3 here is CASSHIQIASGRGDEQYF. CDR3 nucleotides: TGCGCCAGCAGCCACATACAAATCGCTAGCGGGAGAGGAGACGAGCAGTACTTC.

J is TRBJ1-3 and V is TRBV4-1; the match to TRBD1 covers 7 bases. Germline V gene sequence: CDR1 MGHRA, CDR2 YSYEKL. The J segment lost 3 bases and the V segment lost 0 bases, leaving 11 bases of the junction unmatched. CDR3 length equals 18 residues. The CDR3 region has the DNA TGCGCCAGCAGCCAAGAAGTGATACAGGGGCTAAGTGGAAACACCATATATTTT. This translates into CASSQEVIQGLSGNTIYF.

This sequence joins TRBV4-1 and TRBJ2-7; TRBD1 aligns across 7 bases. CDR1 is MGHRA, CDR2 YSYEKL, per germline. Losses at the gene ends were 2 bases for V and 4 bases for J; bases not matched to a gene: 8. CDR3 length: 15 residues. The CDR3 protein is CASSQRVGGGYEQYF. Written as DNA, the CDR3 is TGCGCCAGCAGCCAAAGGGTAGGGGGCGGATACGAGCAGTACTTC.

The J gene is TRBJ2-2, the V gene TRBV4-1; 7 nucleotides line up with TRBD1. This CDR3 has 15 residues. V was pared by 4 bases and J by 4 bases, with 6 bases of the junction left unmatched. Germline V gene data show CDR1 as MGHRA and CDR2 as YSYEKL. CDR3 sequence reads: CASSPMDRPTGELFF. The CDR3 region has the DNA TGCGCCAGCAGCCCTATGGACAGGCCCACCGGGGAGCTGTTTTTT.

This sequence joins TRBV11-2 and TRBJ2-2; 9 nucleotides match TRBD2. This CDR3 contains 16 residues. Germline values: CDR1 SGHAT, CDR2 FQNNGV. V lost 3 bases, J lost 8 bases, and 10 bases stayed unmatched. The DNA for the CDR3 is TGTGCCAGCAGCTTCCTAGCGGGAAGCTCAGCAGGGGAGCTGTTTTTT. This codes for CASSFLAGSSAGELFF.

CDR3 amino acids: CASSVGGGQNYEQYF. In DNA, the CDR3 is TGTGCCAGCAGCGTCGGAGGGGGACAGAACTACGAGCAGTACTTC. This chain links TRBV9 with TRBJ2-7, with D possibly matching TRBD1 (7 bases). The CDR3 totals 15 residues. The V end was cut by 2 bases, the J end by 3 bases, with 15 bases between. Germline CDR1 reads SGDLS; CDR2 reads YYNGEE. The whole variable domain, remainder taken from reference TRBV9 and TRBJ2-7, is DSGVTQTPKHLITATGQRVTLRCSPRSGDLSVYWYQQSLDQGLQFLIQYYNGEERAKGNILERFSAQQFPDLHSELNLSSLELGDSALYFCASSVGGGQNYEQYFGPGTRLTVT.